A single TCR beta chain is shown here with its context. The antigen remains unidentified. The TCR cDNA carried a universal primer site and UMIs from 5'RACE template switching. TCRdb independently ran MiXCR on the 5' RACE reads; one entry per CDR3 protein. Of 100,000 to 150,000 distinct CDR3 sequences in the sample, roughly 9% are singletons; the top ten hold 40%. The source of the sample is a study of T cells after yellow fever vaccination. The wider study: Preparing low-cell-number fractions relied on SMART-Seq v4 Ultra Low Input. Study-level results: Clonotypes found in both CD4 and CD8 compartments made up a small share.

CDR3 length equals 15 residues. The junction had 9 bases not matched to a gene; V was cut back by 6 bases and J by 6 bases. Germline V gene data show CDR1 as MNHNY and CDR2 as SVGAGI (reference sequence). Here the sequenced sample was CD8+ T cells sorted from PBMCs, taken on the day of the yellow fever booster vaccination. The TCR sequence derives from a young man who received the YFV17D yellow fever vaccine. The chain employs TRBV6-6 and TRBJ1-1; 11 nucleotides align to TRBD1. CDR3 region: CASRGQGVAISEAFF. The CDR3 bases are TGTGCCAGCAGGGGACAGGGGGTTGCTATTTCTGAAGCTTTCTTT.